Sequencing of this TCR beta chain was carried out in a study of neurological immune-mediated disorders. CDR1 and CDR2 (germline): SGHKS, YYEKEE (reference sequence). Germline trimming cut 5 bases from V and 0 bases from J; bases unmatched to any gene: 6. The CDR3 covers 15 residues. TCRdb independently ran MiXCR on the 5' RACE reads; one entry per CDR3 protein. The sample includes tens of thousands of distinct CDR3 sequences, roughly 2.5% of them seen just once. This clonotype appeared many times. The TCR was taken from a man aged 45 to 65 with multiple sclerosis. Input material: PBMCs. V usage is TRBV5-5 and J usage is TRBJ2-3, with 7 bases that match TRBD1. This CDR3 is CASRRTGDSTDTQYF. The CDR3 DNA reads as TGTGCCAGCAGGCGGACAGGAGACAGCACAGATACGCAGTATTTT.